These T cell receptor beta chains were read from a single sample in a study of T cell responses to AZD1222 COVID-19 vaccine. Sequenced by immunoSEQ multiplex PCR; TCRdb stores in-frame clones only, minus some. Found here are about 75,000 clones, around 87% of them singletons; the top ten hold more than 15%. The sequences come from peripheral blood, collected 28 days after the second AZD1222 dose. The receptors were gathered from an adult who received the AZD1222 COVID-19 vaccine. CDR3s include the opening cysteine and the closing phenylalanine or tryptophan. Fields, in order: CDR3 DNA, CDR3 protein, V gene, clone size, D gene, J gene. D genes are given only for firm matches. Not all rows give a size; the values are once, few, many and, for expanded clones, a class.

cdr3_nt: TGTGCCAGCAGTGAGTGGACTGTCCAGACAGATACGCAGTATTTT
cdr3_aa: CASSEWTVQTDTQYF
v_call: TRBV2
clone_size: NA
d_call: NA
j_call: TRBJ2-3

cdr3_nt: TGTGCCAGTAGTATAGGTGGGGGTCTCCTTAACAATGAGCAGTTCTTC
cdr3_aa: CASSIGGGLLNNEQFF
v_call: TRBV19
clone_size: NA
d_call: NA
j_call: TRBJ2-1

cdr3_nt: TGTGCTAGTGGTTTGTACCAAGAGACCCAGTACTTC
cdr3_aa: CASGLYQETQYF
v_call: TRBV12-5
clone_size: NA
d_call: NA
j_call: TRBJ2-5

cdr3_nt: TGTGCCTGGAGCCGGGACAGGAATTCACCCCTCCACTTT
cdr3_aa: CAWSRDRNSPLHF
v_call: TRBV30
clone_size: NA
d_call: TRBD1
j_call: TRBJ1-6

cdr3_nt: TGTGCCAGCAGCTTAGAAAGCGAGCAGTACTTC
cdr3_aa: CASSLESEQYF
v_call: TRBV7-2
clone_size: NA
d_call: NA
j_call: TRBJ2-7

cdr3_nt: TGCGCCAGCAGCTTGGGACTAGCGCAATCGAACACCGGGGAGCTGTTTTTT
cdr3_aa: CASSLGLAQSNTGELFF
v_call: TRBV5-1
clone_size: NA
d_call: TRBD2
j_call: TRBJ2-2

cdr3_nt: TGTGCCAGCAGCTCCTATGACACAGGAGGCGGCTACACCTTC
cdr3_aa: CASSSYDTGGGYTF
v_call: TRBV7-9
clone_size: NA
d_call: NA
j_call: TRBJ1-2

cdr3_nt: TGTGCCAGTAGTACTTTCCCCAAGAGACAGGGGTCACGAATGAACACTGAAGCTTTCTTT
cdr3_aa: CASSTFPKRQGSRMNTEAFF
v_call: TRBV19
clone_size: NA
d_call: TRBD1
j_call: TRBJ1-1

cdr3_nt: TGTGCCAGTAGTATTGATATGGCTTGGCCTGGAAACACCATATATTTT
cdr3_aa: CASSIDMAWPGNTIYF
v_call: TRBV19
clone_size: NA
d_call: NA
j_call: TRBJ1-3

cdr3_nt: TGTGCCAACCGACCGTCCCCAGGGACAGAACTCTCTGGGGCCAACGTCCTGACTTTC
cdr3_aa: CANRPSPGTELSGANVLTF
v_call: TRBV10-3
clone_size: NA
d_call: TRBD1
j_call: TRBJ2-6

cdr3_nt: TGTGCCAGCAGGTTACAGGGAATGGGGGCGGCGAACACTGAAGCTTTCTTT
cdr3_aa: CASRLQGMGAANTEAFF
v_call: TRBV7-2
clone_size: once
d_call: NA
j_call: TRBJ1-1

cdr3_nt: TGTGCCAGCAGCTTACCCCTCGGACAGGGCGCGGGCGCACCCCTCCACTTT
cdr3_aa: CASSLPLGQGAGAPLHF
v_call: TRBV7-9
clone_size: NA
d_call: TRBD1
j_call: TRBJ1-6

cdr3_nt: TGTGCCAGCAGTGGGGCCGGGCTCGAGCAGTACTTC
cdr3_aa: CASSGAGLEQYF
v_call: TRBV2
clone_size: NA
d_call: NA
j_call: TRBJ2-7

cdr3_nt: TGTGCCAGCTCACCTGTTGGAGGACAAATGGCCTACGAGCAGTACTTC
cdr3_aa: CASSPVGGQMAYEQYF
v_call: TRBV18
clone_size: NA
d_call: NA
j_call: TRBJ2-7

cdr3_nt: TGTGCCAGCAGCTCCTTCAGAGGGGGCTATGAAAAACTGTTTTTT
cdr3_aa: CASSSFRGGYEKLFF
v_call: TRBV9
clone_size: NA
d_call: TRBD1
j_call: TRBJ1-4

cdr3_nt: TGTGCCAGCAGCTCGACGGGCTACGAGCAGTACTTC
cdr3_aa: CASSSTGYEQYF
v_call: TRBV7-9
clone_size: NA
d_call: NA
j_call: TRBJ2-7

cdr3_nt: TGCAGTGCTAGTAGTAGCAATCAGCCCCAGCATTTT
cdr3_aa: CSASSSNQPQHF
v_call: TRBV20-1
clone_size: NA
d_call: NA
j_call: TRBJ1-5

cdr3_nt: TGTGCCAGCAGTGCGAGACAGGGCGGCGAAAAACTGTTTTTT
cdr3_aa: CASSARQGGEKLFF
v_call: TRBV6-2/TRBV6-3
clone_size: NA
d_call: TRBD1
j_call: TRBJ1-4

cdr3_nt: TGTGCCATCATGGACAGGGCGGACACTGAAGCTTTCTTT
cdr3_aa: CAIMDRADTEAFF
v_call: TRBV6-5
clone_size: NA
d_call: TRBD1
j_call: TRBJ1-1

cdr3_nt: TGTGCCAGTAAGTCGGCAGCAACCTACGAGCAGTACTTC
cdr3_aa: CASKSAATYEQYF
v_call: TRBV19
clone_size: few
d_call: NA
j_call: TRBJ2-7

cdr3_nt: TGTGCCAGCAGCCCCCCGGGGTGGGGAGATACGCAGTATTTT
cdr3_aa: CASSPPGWGDTQYF
v_call: TRBV7-3
clone_size: NA
d_call: NA
j_call: TRBJ2-3

cdr3_nt: TGTGCCAGCAGTCGTCGGGCCTCCCGGTATGAAAAACTGTTTTTT
cdr3_aa: CASSRRASRYEKLFF
v_call: TRBV11-2
clone_size: NA
d_call: NA
j_call: TRBJ1-4

cdr3_nt: TGTGCCAGCAGCGTAGCTTTCCGGGATGGCTACACCTTC
cdr3_aa: CASSVAFRDGYTF
v_call: TRBV9
clone_size: NA
d_call: NA
j_call: TRBJ1-2

cdr3_nt: TGTGCCAGCAGCTCCAGAGGAGGGGCCAACACCGGGGAGCTGTTTTTT
cdr3_aa: CASSSRGGANTGELFF
v_call: TRBV9
clone_size: NA
d_call: NA
j_call: TRBJ2-2

cdr3_nt: TGCGCCAGCAGGCTCGACAGGGTCTCTGAGGAAGCTTTCTTT
cdr3_aa: CASRLDRVSEEAFF
v_call: TRBV4-1
clone_size: NA
d_call: TRBD1
j_call: TRBJ1-1

cdr3_nt: TGCAGTGCTAGTTTCCGAAGGGTGCAAGCCAAAAACATTCAGTACTTC
cdr3_aa: CSASFRRVQAKNIQYF
v_call: TRBV20-1
clone_size: NA
d_call: NA
j_call: TRBJ2-4

cdr3_nt: TGTGCCAGCAGTGACGGCCAAACGAACACCGGGGAGCTGTTTTTT
cdr3_aa: CASSDGQTNTGELFF
v_call: TRBV2
clone_size: NA
d_call: NA
j_call: TRBJ2-2

cdr3_nt: TGTGCCAGCAGCGGGGAATTGAACACCGGGGAGCTGTTTTTT
cdr3_aa: CASSGELNTGELFF
v_call: TRBV2
clone_size: NA
d_call: NA
j_call: TRBJ2-2

cdr3_nt: TGTGCCAGCAGTGAGTCGAGCTCCGGCTATGGCTACACCTTC
cdr3_aa: CASSESSSGYGYTF
v_call: TRBV2
clone_size: NA
d_call: NA
j_call: TRBJ1-2

cdr3_nt: TGTGCCAGCAGCAGACAGGGAAACACTGAAGCTTTCTTT
cdr3_aa: CASSRQGNTEAFF
v_call: TRBV6-5
clone_size: once
d_call: TRBD1
j_call: TRBJ1-1

cdr3_nt: TGTGCCAGCAGTGAATTTAACAGGGGTTACTATGGCTACACCTTC
cdr3_aa: CASSEFNRGYYGYTF
v_call: TRBV6-1
clone_size: NA
d_call: TRBD1
j_call: TRBJ1-2

cdr3_nt: TGTGCCTGGGGAAAGGGGACCTACGAGCAGTACTTC
cdr3_aa: CAWGKGTYEQYF
v_call: TRBV30
clone_size: NA
d_call: NA
j_call: TRBJ2-7

cdr3_nt: TGTGCCAGTAGTAGCGGGGCCTATAATTCACCCCTCCACTTT
cdr3_aa: CASSSGAYNSPLHF
v_call: TRBV19
clone_size: once
d_call: NA
j_call: TRBJ1-6

cdr3_nt: TGTGCCAGTCGGGACAGTTCCTCTGGAAACACCATATATTTT
cdr3_aa: CASRDSSSGNTIYF
v_call: TRBV19
clone_size: NA
d_call: TRBD1
j_call: TRBJ1-3

cdr3_nt: TGTGCCAGCAGCCAAGGGCTCACAGAAGCTTTCTTT
cdr3_aa: CASSQGLTEAFF
v_call: TRBV3-1/TRBV3-2
clone_size: NA
d_call: NA
j_call: TRBJ1-1

cdr3_nt: TGTGCCAGCAGCTTGCCCCAGAACTACGAGCAGTACTTC
cdr3_aa: CASSLPQNYEQYF
v_call: TRBV5-6
clone_size: once
d_call: NA
j_call: TRBJ2-7

cdr3_nt: TGTGCCAGCAGCCGGAGGGTCCAAGAGACCCAGTACTTC
cdr3_aa: CASSRRVQETQYF
v_call: TRBV7-2
clone_size: NA
d_call: NA
j_call: TRBJ2-5

cdr3_nt: TGTGCCAGCAGCTTAGATCCCAGGGATACTGAAGCTTTCTTT
cdr3_aa: CASSLDPRDTEAFF
v_call: TRBV11-3
clone_size: NA
d_call: NA
j_call: TRBJ1-1

cdr3_nt: TGTGCCAGTAGCCCGGACGGCTCTAATCAGCCCCAGCATTTT
cdr3_aa: CASSPDGSNQPQHF
v_call: TRBV19
clone_size: once
d_call: NA
j_call: TRBJ1-5

cdr3_nt: TGTGCCAGCGGCTCTGAGGGGGCCAGTTCACCCCTCCACTTT
cdr3_aa: CASGSEGASSPLHF
v_call: TRBV4-2
clone_size: NA
d_call: TRBD1
j_call: TRBJ1-6

cdr3_nt: TGCGCCAGCAGCCCCGCAGGCTCAGTAGGTTTGCAGTACTTC
cdr3_aa: CASSPAGSVGLQYF
v_call: TRBV4-3
clone_size: NA
d_call: NA
j_call: TRBJ2-7

cdr3_nt: TGTGCCAGCAGCCAAGATCTCGCGCCGCGATATGGCTACACCTTC
cdr3_aa: CASSQDLAPRYGYTF
v_call: TRBV3-1/TRBV3-2
clone_size: few
d_call: NA
j_call: TRBJ1-2

cdr3_nt: TGCAGTGCTTACAGGGGCGGGGGCTACACCTTC
cdr3_aa: CSAYRGGGYTF
v_call: TRBV20-1
clone_size: NA
d_call: TRBD1
j_call: TRBJ1-2

cdr3_nt: TGCAGTGCTAGAGATAGCAGTGAAGCTTTCTTT
cdr3_aa: CSARDSSEAFF
v_call: TRBV20-1
clone_size: NA
d_call: NA
j_call: TRBJ1-1

cdr3_nt: TGTGCCAGCAGCTTTCGAGCGAGTTTGAACACTGAAGCTTTCTTT
cdr3_aa: CASSFRASLNTEAFF
v_call: TRBV7-2
clone_size: NA
d_call: NA
j_call: TRBJ1-1

cdr3_nt: TGCAGCGTTGACGACCCGGGCCGCACCTACAATGAGCAGTTCTTC
cdr3_aa: CSVDDPGRTYNEQFF
v_call: TRBV29-1
clone_size: NA
d_call: NA
j_call: TRBJ2-1

cdr3_nt: TGTGCCAGTAGTAAGGGACACCGGTCCTCTGGAAACACCATATATTTT
cdr3_aa: CASSKGHRSSGNTIYF
v_call: TRBV19
clone_size: NA
d_call: NA
j_call: TRBJ1-3

cdr3_nt: TGCGCCAGCAGCCAGACTAGCGGGGGGCCCAAGACCCAGTACTTC
cdr3_aa: CASSQTSGGPKTQYF
v_call: TRBV5-1
clone_size: NA
d_call: TRBD2
j_call: TRBJ2-5

cdr3_nt: TGTGCCAGCAGGCGGTGGAACACCATATATTTT
cdr3_aa: CASRRWNTIYF
v_call: TRBV6-5
clone_size: once
d_call: NA
j_call: TRBJ1-3